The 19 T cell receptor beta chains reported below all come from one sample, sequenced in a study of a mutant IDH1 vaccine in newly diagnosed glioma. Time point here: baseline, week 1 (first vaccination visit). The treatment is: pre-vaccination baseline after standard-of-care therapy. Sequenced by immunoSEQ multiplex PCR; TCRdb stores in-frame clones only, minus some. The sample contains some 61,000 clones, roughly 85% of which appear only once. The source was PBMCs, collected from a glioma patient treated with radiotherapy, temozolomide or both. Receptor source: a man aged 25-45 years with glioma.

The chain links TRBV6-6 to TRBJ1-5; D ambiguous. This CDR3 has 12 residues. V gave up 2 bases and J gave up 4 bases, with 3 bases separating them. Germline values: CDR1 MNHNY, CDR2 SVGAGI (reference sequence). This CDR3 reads CASSYGNQPQHF. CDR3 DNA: TGTGCCAGCAGTTACGGGAATCAGCCCCAGCATTTT.

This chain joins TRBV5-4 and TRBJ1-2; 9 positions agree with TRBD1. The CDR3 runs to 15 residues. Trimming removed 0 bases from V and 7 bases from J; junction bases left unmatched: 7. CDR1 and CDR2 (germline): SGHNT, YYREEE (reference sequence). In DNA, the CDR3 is TGTGCCAGCAGCTTGGGATTGGGACAGGGTTTTGGCTACACCTTC. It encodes CASSLGLGQGFGYTF.

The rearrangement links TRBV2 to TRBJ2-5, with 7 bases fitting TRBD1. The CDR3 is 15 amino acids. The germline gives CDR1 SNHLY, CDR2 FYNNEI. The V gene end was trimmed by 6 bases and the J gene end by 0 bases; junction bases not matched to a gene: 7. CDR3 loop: CASSKGQADQETQYF. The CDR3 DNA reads TGTGCCAGCAGCAAAGGACAGGCTGACCAAGAGACCCAGTACTTC.

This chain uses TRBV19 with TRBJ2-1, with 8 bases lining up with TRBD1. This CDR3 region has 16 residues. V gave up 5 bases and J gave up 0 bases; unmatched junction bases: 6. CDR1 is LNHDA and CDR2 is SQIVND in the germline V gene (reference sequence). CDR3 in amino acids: CASSGDRGISYNEQFF. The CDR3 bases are TGTGCCAGTAGTGGAGACAGGGGAATCTCCTACAATGAGCAGTTCTTC.

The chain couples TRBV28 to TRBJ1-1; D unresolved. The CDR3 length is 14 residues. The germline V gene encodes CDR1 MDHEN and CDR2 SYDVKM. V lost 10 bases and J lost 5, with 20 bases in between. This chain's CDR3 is CATIAPGSGTEAFF. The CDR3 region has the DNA TGTGCCACCATCGCGCCCGGGAGTGGGACTGAAGCTTTCTTT.

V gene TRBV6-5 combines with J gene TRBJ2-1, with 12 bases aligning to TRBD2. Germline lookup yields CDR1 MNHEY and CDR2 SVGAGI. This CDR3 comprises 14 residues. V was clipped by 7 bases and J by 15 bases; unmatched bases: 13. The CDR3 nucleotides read TGTGCCAGCAAGGTTTCACTAGCGGGGGGAAAAACGTTCTTC. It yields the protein CASKVSLAGGKTFF.

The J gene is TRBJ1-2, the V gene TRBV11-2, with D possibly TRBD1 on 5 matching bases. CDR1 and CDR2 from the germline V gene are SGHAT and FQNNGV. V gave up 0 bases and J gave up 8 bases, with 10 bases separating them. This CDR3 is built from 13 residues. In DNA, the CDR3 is TGTGCCAGCAGCTTAGACAGGGTAGGAGGCTACACCTTC. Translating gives CASSLDRVGGYTF.

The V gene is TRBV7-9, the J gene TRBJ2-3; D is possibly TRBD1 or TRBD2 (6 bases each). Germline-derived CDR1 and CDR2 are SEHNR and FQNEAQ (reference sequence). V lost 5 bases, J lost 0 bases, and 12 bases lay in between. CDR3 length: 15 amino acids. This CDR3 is CASSLGGLSTDTQYF. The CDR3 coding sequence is TGTGCCAGCAGCCTAGGGGGGCTAAGCACAGATACGCAGTATTTT.

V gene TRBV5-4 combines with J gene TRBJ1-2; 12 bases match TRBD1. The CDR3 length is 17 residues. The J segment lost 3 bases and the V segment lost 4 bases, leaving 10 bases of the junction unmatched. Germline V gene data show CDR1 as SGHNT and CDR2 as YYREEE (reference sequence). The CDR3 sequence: CASSPSRDRGRDYGYTF. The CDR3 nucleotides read TGTGCCAGCAGCCCGTCCCGGGACAGGGGGCGGGACTATGGCTACACCTTC.

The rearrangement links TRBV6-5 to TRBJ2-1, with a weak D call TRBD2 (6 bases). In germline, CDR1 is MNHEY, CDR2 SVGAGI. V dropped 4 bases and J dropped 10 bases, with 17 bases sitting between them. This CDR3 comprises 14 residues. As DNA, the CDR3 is TGTGCCAGCAGTTCTTCCTGGACTACGCCAGAGCAGTTCTTC. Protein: CASSSSWTTPEQFF.

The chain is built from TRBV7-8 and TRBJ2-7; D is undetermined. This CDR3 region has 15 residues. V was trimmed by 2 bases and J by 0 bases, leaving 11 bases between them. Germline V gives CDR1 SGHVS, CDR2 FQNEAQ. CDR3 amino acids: CASSLSARSSYEQYF. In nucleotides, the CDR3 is TGTGCCAGCAGCTTATCCGCAAGAAGCTCCTACGAGCAGTACTTC.

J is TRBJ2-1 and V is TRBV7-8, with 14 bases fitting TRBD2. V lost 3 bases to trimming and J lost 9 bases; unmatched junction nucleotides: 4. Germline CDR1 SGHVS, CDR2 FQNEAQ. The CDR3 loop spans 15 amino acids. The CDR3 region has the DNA TGTGCCAGCAGCTTCTGGACTAGCGGGGGGACTGAGCAGTTCTTC. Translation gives CASSFWTSGGTEQFF. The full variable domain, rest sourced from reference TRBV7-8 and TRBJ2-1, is GAGVSQSPRYKVAKRGQDVALRCDPISGHVSLFWYQQALGQGPEFLTYFQNEAQLDKSGLPSDRFFAERPEGSVSTLKIQRTQQEDSAVYLCASSFWTSGGTEQFFGPGTRLTVL.

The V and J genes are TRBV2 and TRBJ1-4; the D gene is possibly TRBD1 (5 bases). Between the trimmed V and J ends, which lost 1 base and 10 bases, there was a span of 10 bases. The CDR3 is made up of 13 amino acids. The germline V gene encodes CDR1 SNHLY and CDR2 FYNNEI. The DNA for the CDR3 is TGTGCCAGCAGTGAAGGGGACGGGGGAAAACTGTTTTTT. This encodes CASSEGDGGKLFF.

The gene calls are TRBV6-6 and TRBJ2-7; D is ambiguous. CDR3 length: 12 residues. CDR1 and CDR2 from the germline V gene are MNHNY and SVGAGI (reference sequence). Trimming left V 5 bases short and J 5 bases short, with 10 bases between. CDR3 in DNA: TGTGCCAGCAGTCCGGCCTACCACGAGCAGTACTTC. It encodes CASSPAYHEQYF.

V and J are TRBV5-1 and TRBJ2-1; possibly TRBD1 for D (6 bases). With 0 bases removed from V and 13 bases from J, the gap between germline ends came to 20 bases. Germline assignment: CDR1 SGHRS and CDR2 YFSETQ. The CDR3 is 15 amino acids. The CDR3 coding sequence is TGCGCCAGCAGCTTGGCCTCGGGCAGGGGAAACTACCAGTTCTTC. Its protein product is CASSLASGRGNYQFF. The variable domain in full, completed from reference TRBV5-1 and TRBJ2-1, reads KAGVTQTPRYLIKTRGQQVTLSCSPISGHRSVSWYQQTPGQGLQFLFEYFSETQRNKGNFPGRFSGRQFSNSRSEMNVSTLELGDSALYLCASSLASGRGNYQFFGPGTRLTVL.

This CDR3 reads CASSQPTTGFTDSPLHF. The CDR3 DNA sequence: TGTGCCAGCAGCCAACCGACGACAGGGTTTACGGATTCACCCCTCCACTTT. This rearrangement joins TRBV28 to TRBJ1-6; 7 bases fit TRBD1. Germline loops: CDR1 MDHEN, CDR2 SYDVKM. The ends lost 6 bases at V and 8 bases at J; junction bases unmatched: 16. The CDR3 spans 17 residues. Complete variable domain (other parts from reference TRBV28 and TRBJ1-6): DVKVTQSSRYLVKRTGEKVFLECVQDMDHENMFWYRQDPGLGLRLIYFSYDVKMKEKGDIPEGYSVSREKKERFSLILESASTNQTSMYLCASSQPTTGFTDSPLHFGNGTRLTVT.

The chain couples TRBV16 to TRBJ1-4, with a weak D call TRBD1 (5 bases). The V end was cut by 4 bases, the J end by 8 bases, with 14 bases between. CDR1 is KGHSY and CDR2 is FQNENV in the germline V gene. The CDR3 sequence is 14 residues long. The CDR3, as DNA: TGTGCCAGCAGCCTTCAAGGGGTGGGCGAAAAACTGTTTTTT. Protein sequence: CASSLQGVGEKLFF.

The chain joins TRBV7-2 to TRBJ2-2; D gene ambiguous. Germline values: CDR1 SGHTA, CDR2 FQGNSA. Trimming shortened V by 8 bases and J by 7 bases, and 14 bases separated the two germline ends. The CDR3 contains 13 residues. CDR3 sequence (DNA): TGTGCCAGCGACCGACGGGCTGGCGGGGAGCTGTTTTTT. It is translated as CASDRRAGGELFF.

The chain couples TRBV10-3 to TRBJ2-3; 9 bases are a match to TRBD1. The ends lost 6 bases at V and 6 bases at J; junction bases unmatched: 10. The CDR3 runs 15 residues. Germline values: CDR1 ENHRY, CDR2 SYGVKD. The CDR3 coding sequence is TGTGCCATCAGAGAGGGACAGGGTTTTTCGGATACGCAGTATTTT. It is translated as CAIREGQGFSDTQYF.